These T cell receptor beta chains were read from a single sample in a study of cytomegalovirus exposure and HLA in healthy donors. Repertoires were generated with immunoSEQ multiplex PCR, while TCRdb's copy carries only in-frame clones and drops some. The repertoire holds 150,000 to 200,000 clones, with roughly four fifths as singletons. Sequencing was performed on PBMCs. These receptors originate from a man aged 50 or older in good health and CMV-seronegative. CDR3s include the opening cysteine and the closing phenylalanine or tryptophan. A D gene is named only where the DNA matches it firmly. Only part of the rows carry a size: once, few, many, or a class if the clone is expanded.

v_call	clone_size	j_call	d_call	cdr3_aa	cdr3_nt
TRBV10-3	once	TRBJ2-7	-	CAISEATRFRGGHTEIGLYEQYF	TGTGCCATCAGTGAGGCGACCAGATTCAGGGGTGGCCATACAGAGATAGGTCTTTACGAGCAGTACTTC
TRBV5-1	-	TRBJ1-1	-	CASSGPGQGIYEAFF	TGCGCCAGCAGCGGACCTGGGCAGGGGATCTATGAAGCTTTCTTT
TRBV28	once	TRBJ1-5	-	CASSFDGRRQPQHF	TGTGCCAGCAGTTTCGACGGAAGGCGGCAGCCCCAGCATTTT
TRBV18	few	TRBJ1-1	-	CASSEQENTEAFF	TGTGCCAGCTCAGAACAGGAGAACACTGAAGCTTTCTTT
TRBV7-9	-	TRBJ1-1	-	CASSSSDIPTREAFF	TGTGCCAGCAGCTCATCGGACATACCCACCAGGGAAGCTTTCTTT
TRBV4-3	-	TRBJ1-2	TRBD1	CASSQEPGQGLGGYTF	TGCGCCAGCAGCCAAGAGCCGGGACAGGGGTTGGGGGGCTACACCTTC
TRBV5-8	-	TRBJ1-2	-	CASSGGRVRLRYGYTF	TGTGCCAGCAGCGGCGGGAGGGTTCGACTTCGCTATGGCTACACCTTC
TRBV6-5	-	TRBJ2-1	TRBD1	CASSYDRVRSEQFF	TGTGCCAGCAGTTACGACAGGGTTCGATCTGAGCAGTTCTTC
TRBV6-5	-	TRBJ2-7	-	CATKGTSDPYEQYF	TGTGCCACCAAAGGGACTTCCGACCCCTACGAGCAGTACTTC
TRBV6-1	-	TRBJ2-5	TRBD1	CASSEAQGAGTQYF	TGTGCCAGCAGTGAAGCACAGGGGGCCGGGACCCAGTACTTC
TRBV7-6	-	TRBJ2-3	-	CASSLGGNPGTDTQYF	TGTGCCAGCAGCTTAGGAGGGAATCCCGGGACAGATACGCAGTATTTT
TRBV2	-	TRBJ1-6	-	CASSEVPTRGSPLHF	TGTGCCAGCAGTGAAGTCCCCACACGCGGTTCACCCCTCCACTTT
TRBV6-5	-	TRBJ2-7	-	CASSYGVAGEREQYF	TGTGCCAGCAGTTACGGGGTGGCCGGGGAACGAGAGCAGTACTTC
TRBV4-3	once	TRBJ2-7	TRBD1	CASSRASTGGTYEQYF	TGCGCCAGCAGCCGGGCGTCGACAGGGGGAACATACGAGCAGTACTTC
TRBV6-4	-	TRBJ2-1	-	CASSDRGYGNEQFF	TGTGCCAGCAGCGATAGGGGGTACGGGAATGAGCAGTTCTTC
TRBV5-1	once	TRBJ1-4	-	CASSLGQLIATNEKLFF	TGCGCCAGCAGCTTGGGACAACTTATTGCAACTAATGAAAAACTGTTTTTT
TRBV7-9	-	TRBJ1-6	TRBD1	CASSLPWTGDQDSPLHF	TGTGCCAGCAGCTTACCTTGGACAGGGGATCAAGATTCACCCCTCCACTTT
TRBV5-1	-	TRBJ1-1	-	CASSLGSTGEAFF	TGCGCCAGCAGCTTGGGGTCTACAGGTGAAGCTTTCTTT
TRBV19	-	TRBJ2-1	TRBD2	CASSPELAGGRDAEQFF	TGTGCCAGTAGTCCAGAACTAGCGGGAGGTCGTGATGCTGAGCAGTTCTTC
TRBV6-4	-	TRBJ1-5	-	CASKMYSNQPQHF	TGTGCCAGCAAAATGTATAGCAATCAGCCCCAGCATTTT
TRBV5-1	-	TRBJ2-1	TRBD2	CASSLVLAGHNEQFF	TGCGCCAGCAGCTTGGTTCTAGCGGGGCACAATGAGCAGTTCTTC
TRBV4-3	few	TRBJ2-3	-	CASSQAGPPDTQYF	TGCGCCAGCAGCCAAGCTGGGCCTCCCGATACGCAGTATTTT
TRBV28	-	TRBJ2-7	-	CASSLTVSYEQYF	TGTGCCAGCAGTCTCACAGTTTCCTACGAGCAGTACTTC
TRBV6-5	-	TRBJ2-3	-	CASSSRGTVTDTQYF	TGTGCCAGCAGTTCTCGCGGGACGGTAACAGATACGCAGTATTTT
TRBV16	-	TRBJ1-5	-	CASSQSGGSNQPQHF	TGTGCCAGCAGCCAATCTGGGGGGAGCAATCAGCCCCAGCATTTT
TRBV7-3	-	TRBJ1-2	-	CASSLNGGAGGYTF	TGTGCCAGCAGCTTAAATGGGGGGGCGGGGGGCTACACCTTC
TRBV9	-	TRBJ2-7	-	CASSVSEQATYEQYF	TGTGCCAGCAGCGTTTCTGAGCAGGCTACCTACGAGCAGTACTTC
TRBV2	-	TRBJ2-5	TRBD2	CASSARLAGPETQYF	TGTGCCAGCAGTGCGAGACTAGCGGGACCAGAGACCCAGTACTTC
TRBV5-1	-	TRBJ1-1	TRBD1	CASSTRDSKGAFF	TGCGCCAGCAGCACCCGGGACAGTAAGGGGGCTTTCTTT
TRBV4-3	once	TRBJ1-3	TRBD1	CASSHRDRGSGNTIYF	TGCGCCAGCAGCCACCGGGACAGGGGTTCTGGAAACACCATATATTTT
TRBV7-2	-	TRBJ2-5	-	CASSLAAVQETQYF	TGTGCCAGCAGCTTAGCGGCAGTCCAAGAGACCCAGTACTTC
TRBV18	-	TRBJ1-2	-	CASSREQGNGYTF	TGTGCCAGCTCACGAGAACAGGGAAATGGCTACACCTTC
TRBV5-1	-	TRBJ2-1	-	CASSLGSANNEQFF	TGCGCCAGCAGCTTGGGGAGCGCAAACAATGAGCAGTTCTTC
TRBV2	-	TRBJ2-7	TRBD1	CASKAGQVNSYEQYF	TGTGCCAGCAAAGCCGGACAGGTGAACTCCTACGAGCAGTACTTC
TRBV18	-	TRBJ1-1	-	CASSPNLGEAFF	TGTGCCAGCTCCCCGAATCTCGGGGAGGCTTTCTTT
TRBV6-1	-	TRBJ2-2	-	CASSEFGQITGELFF	TGTGCCAGCAGTGAATTCGGACAGATAACCGGGGAGCTGTTTTTT
TRBV15	-	TRBJ1-2	-	CATSRDLTSYGYTF	TGTGCCACCAGCAGAGATCTTACCAGCTATGGCTACACCTTC
TRBV7-2	-	TRBJ1-2	-	CASSLVQTINYGYTF	TGTGCCAGCAGCTTAGTACAGACCATTAACTATGGCTACACCTTC
TRBV30	-	TRBJ2-7	-	CAWRLYEDEQYF	TGTGCCTGGAGGTTATATGAGGACGAGCAGTACTTC
TRBV6-6	-	TRBJ2-7	TRBD1	CASSYKGTAYEQYF	TGTGCCAGTAGTTACAAGGGGACAGCATACGAGCAGTACTTC
TRBV7-9	-	TRBJ1-2	TRBD1	CASSLRTGVTF	TGTGCCAGCAGCTTAAGGACAGGGGTCACCTTC
TRBV2	-	TRBJ2-1	TRBD1	CASSGVRGRNEQFF	TGTGCCAGCAGTGGAGTCAGGGGGCGCAATGAGCAGTTCTTC
TRBV5-1	once	TRBJ2-1	TRBD2	CASSRSAGTSGNNEQFF	TGCGCCAGCAGTCGGAGCGCCGGGACTAGCGGAAACAATGAGCAGTTCTTC
TRBV18	-	TRBJ1-1	-	CASSPQSWRDMNTEAFF	TGTGCCAGCTCACCACAATCGTGGCGGGATATGAACACTGAAGCTTTCTTT
TRBV4-1	-	TRBJ1-1	TRBD1	CASSVLPTGSTEAFF	TGCGCCAGCAGCGTACTTCCGACAGGGTCCACTGAAGCTTTCTTT
TRBV30	-	TRBJ2-1	-	CAWSVQGHPYNEQFF	TGTGCCTGGAGTGTACAAGGACACCCCTACAATGAGCAGTTCTTC
TRBV28	-	TRBJ2-2	TRBD2	CAITRLLTSGNTGELFF	TGTGCCATCACCCGACTACTTACTAGCGGGAACACCGGGGAGCTGTTTTTT
TRBV7-6	-	TRBJ1-3	-	CASSLATARSGNTIYF	TGTGCCAGCAGCTTAGCGACAGCCCGCTCTGGAAACACCATATATTTT
TRBV19	-	TRBJ1-1	-	CASSIISRTAMNTEAFF	TGTGCCAGTAGTATAATAAGTAGGACAGCAATGAACACTGAAGCTTTCTTT
TRBV7-2	-	TRBJ1-6	-	CASSLSSSYNSPLHF	TGTGCCAGCAGCTTGAGTAGCTCCTATAATTCACCCCTCCACTTT
TRBV7-2	-	TRBJ1-6	TRBD1	CASSLVGTGSINSPLHF	TGTGCCAGCAGCTTAGTAGGGACAGGGTCTATCAATTCACCCCTCCACTTT
TRBV7-3	-	TRBJ2-3	TRBD1	CASSLIGRGPSDTQYF	TGTGCCAGCAGCTTAATCGGCAGGGGGCCTTCAGATACGCAGTATTTT
TRBV10-2	-	TRBJ1-4	-	CASSHNRAQGEKLFF	TGCGCCAGCAGTCACAACCGGGCCCAGGGTGAAAAACTGTTTTTT